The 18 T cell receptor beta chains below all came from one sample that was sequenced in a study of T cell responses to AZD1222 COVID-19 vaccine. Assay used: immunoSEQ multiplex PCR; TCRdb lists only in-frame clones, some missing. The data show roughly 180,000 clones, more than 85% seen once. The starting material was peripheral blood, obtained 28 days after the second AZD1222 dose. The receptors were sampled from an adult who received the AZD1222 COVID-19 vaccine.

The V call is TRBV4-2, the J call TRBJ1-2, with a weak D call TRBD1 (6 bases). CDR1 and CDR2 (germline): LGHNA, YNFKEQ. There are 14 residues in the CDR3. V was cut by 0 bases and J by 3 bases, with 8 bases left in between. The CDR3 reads CASSQDRGDYGYTF. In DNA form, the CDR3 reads TGTGCCAGCAGCCAAGACAGGGGCGACTATGGCTACACCTTC.

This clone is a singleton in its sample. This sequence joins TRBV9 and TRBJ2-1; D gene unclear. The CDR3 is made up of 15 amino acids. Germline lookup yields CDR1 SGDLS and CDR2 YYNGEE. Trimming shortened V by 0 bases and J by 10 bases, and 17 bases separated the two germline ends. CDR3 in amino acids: CASSVGWLDRTEQFF. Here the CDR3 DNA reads TGTGCCAGCAGCGTAGGGTGGCTAGATCGGACGGAGCAGTTCTTC. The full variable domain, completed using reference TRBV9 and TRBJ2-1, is DSGVTQTPKHLITATGQRVTLRCSPRSGDLSVYWYQQSLDQGLQFLIQYYNGEERAKGNILERFSAQQFPDLHSELNLSSLELGDSALYFCASSVGWLDRTEQFFGPGTRLTVL.

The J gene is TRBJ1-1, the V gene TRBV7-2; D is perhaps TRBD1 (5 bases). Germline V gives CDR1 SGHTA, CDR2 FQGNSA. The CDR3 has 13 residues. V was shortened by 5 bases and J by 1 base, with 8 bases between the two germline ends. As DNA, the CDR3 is TGTGCCAGCAGCATGGACAAGAACACTGAAGCTTTCTTT. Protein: CASSMDKNTEAFF.

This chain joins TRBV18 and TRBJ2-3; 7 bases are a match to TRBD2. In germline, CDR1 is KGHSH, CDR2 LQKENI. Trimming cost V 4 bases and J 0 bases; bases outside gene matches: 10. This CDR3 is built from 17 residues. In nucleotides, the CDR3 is TGTGCCAGCTCACTAAGCCTAGCGGCCCGTAGCACAGATACGCAGTATTTT. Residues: CASSLSLAARSTDTQYF.

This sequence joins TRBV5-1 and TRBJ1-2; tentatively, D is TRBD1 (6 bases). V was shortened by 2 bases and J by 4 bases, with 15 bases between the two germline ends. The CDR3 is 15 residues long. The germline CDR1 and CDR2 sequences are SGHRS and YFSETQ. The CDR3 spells CASSFVRGAAYGYTF. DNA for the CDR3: TGCGCCAGCAGCTTCGTTCGGGGGGCGGCCTATGGCTACACCTTC.

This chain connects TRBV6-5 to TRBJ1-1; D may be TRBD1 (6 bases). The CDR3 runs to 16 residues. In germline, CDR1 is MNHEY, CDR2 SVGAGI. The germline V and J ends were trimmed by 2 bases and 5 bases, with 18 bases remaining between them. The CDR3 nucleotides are TGTGCCAGCAGTTACAGAATGACAGGAGTCGAAACTGAAGCTTTCTTT. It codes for CASSYRMTGVETEAFF.

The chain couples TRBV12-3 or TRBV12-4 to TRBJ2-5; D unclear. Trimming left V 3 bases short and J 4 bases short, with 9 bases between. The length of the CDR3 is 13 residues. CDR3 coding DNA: TGTGCCAGCAGTTTTAACTTGGGAGAGACCCAGTACTTC. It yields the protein CASSFNLGETQYF.

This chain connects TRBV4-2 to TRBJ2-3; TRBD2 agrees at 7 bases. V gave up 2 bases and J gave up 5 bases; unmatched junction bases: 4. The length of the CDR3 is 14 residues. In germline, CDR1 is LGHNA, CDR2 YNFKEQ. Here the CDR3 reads CASSQTSVEDTQYF. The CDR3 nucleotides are TGTGCCAGCAGCCAAACTAGCGTGGAAGATACGCAGTATTTT.

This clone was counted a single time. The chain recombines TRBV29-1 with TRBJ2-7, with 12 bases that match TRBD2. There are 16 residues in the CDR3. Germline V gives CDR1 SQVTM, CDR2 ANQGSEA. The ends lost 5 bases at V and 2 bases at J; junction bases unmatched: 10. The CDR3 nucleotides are TGCAGCGTTTGGGGACTAGCGGGCTCAGATCCCTACGAGCAGTACTTC. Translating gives CSVWGLAGSDPYEQYF.

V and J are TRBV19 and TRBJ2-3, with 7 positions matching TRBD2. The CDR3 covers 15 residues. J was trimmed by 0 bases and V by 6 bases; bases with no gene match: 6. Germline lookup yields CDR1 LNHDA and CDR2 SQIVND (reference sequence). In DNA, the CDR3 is TGTGCCAGTAGGAAACTAGCGACTAGCACAGATACGCAGTATTTT. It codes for CASRKLATSTDTQYF.

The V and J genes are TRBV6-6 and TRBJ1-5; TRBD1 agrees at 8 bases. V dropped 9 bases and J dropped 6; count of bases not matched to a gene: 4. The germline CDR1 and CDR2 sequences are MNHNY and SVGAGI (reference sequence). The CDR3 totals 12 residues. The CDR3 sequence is CASTGGAQPQHF. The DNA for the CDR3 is TGTGCCAGTACAGGGGGGGCTCAGCCCCAGCATTTT.

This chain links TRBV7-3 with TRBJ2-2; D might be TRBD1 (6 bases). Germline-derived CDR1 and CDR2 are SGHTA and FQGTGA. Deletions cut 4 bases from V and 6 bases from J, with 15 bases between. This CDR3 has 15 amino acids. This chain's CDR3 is CASSSLGRGSGELFF. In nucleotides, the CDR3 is TGTGCCAGCAGCTCATTGGGCAGGGGATCCGGGGAGCTGTTTTTT.

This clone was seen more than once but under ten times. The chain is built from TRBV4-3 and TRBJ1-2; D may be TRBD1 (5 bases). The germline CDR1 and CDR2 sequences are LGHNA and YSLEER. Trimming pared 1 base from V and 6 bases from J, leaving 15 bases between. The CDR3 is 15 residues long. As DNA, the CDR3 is TGCGCCAGCAGCCAAGTGGCCCTGGCGGGGGATGGCTACACCTTC. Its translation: CASSQVALAGDGYTF.

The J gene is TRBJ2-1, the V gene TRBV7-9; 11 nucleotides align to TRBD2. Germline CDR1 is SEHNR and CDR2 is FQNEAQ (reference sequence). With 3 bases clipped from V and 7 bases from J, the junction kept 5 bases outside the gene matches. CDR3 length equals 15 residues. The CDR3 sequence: CASSFRTSGLNEQFF. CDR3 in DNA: TGTGCCAGCAGCTTTAGGACTAGCGGGCTTAATGAGCAGTTCTTC. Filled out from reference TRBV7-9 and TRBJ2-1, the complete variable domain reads DTGVSQNPRHKITKRGQNVTFRCDPISEHNRLYWYRQTLGQGPEFLTYFQNEAQLEKSRLLSDRFSAERPKGSFSTLEIQRTEQGDSAMYLCASSFRTSGLNEQFFGPGTRLTVL.

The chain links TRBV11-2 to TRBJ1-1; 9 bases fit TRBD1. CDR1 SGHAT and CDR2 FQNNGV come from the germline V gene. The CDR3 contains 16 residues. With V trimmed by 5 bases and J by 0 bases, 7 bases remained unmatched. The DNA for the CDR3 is TGTGCCAGCAGCCCGGGACAGGGATTCTTGAACACTGAAGCTTTCTTT. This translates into CASSPGQGFLNTEAFF. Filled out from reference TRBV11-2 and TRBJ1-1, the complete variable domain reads EAGVAQSPRYKIIEKRQSVAFWCNPISGHATLYWYQQILGQGPKLLIQFQNNGVVDDSQLPKDRFSAERLKGVDSTLKIQPAKLEDSAVYLCASSPGQGFLNTEAFFGQGTRLTVV.

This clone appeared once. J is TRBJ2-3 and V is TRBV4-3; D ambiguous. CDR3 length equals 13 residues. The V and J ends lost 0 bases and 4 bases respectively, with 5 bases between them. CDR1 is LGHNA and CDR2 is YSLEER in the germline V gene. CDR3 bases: TGCGCCAGCAGCCAAGATCGATCAGATACGCAGTATTTT. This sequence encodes CASSQDRSDTQYF.

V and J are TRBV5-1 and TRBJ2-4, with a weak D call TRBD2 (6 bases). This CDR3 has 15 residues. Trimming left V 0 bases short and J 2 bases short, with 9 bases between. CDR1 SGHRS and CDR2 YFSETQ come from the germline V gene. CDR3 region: CASSLDGGTKNIQYF. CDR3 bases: TGCGCCAGCAGCTTGGACGGGGGAACCAAAAACATTCAGTACTTC.

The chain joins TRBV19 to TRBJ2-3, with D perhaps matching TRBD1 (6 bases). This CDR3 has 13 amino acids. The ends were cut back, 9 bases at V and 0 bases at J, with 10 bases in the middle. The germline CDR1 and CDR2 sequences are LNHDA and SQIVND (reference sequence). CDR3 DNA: TGTGCCAGCCAGGACAGCAGCACAGATACGCAGTATTTT. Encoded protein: CASQDSSTDTQYF.